A single count supports the clone carrying this T cell receptor (beta chain). CDR1 is SNHLY, CDR2 FYNNEI, per germline. CDR3 size: 18 residues. The germline V and J ends were trimmed by 7 bases and 5 bases, with 27 bases remaining between them. This sample stems from a study of blood T cell repertoires in COVID-19. About the research overall: Sources were T cells, B-cell-depleted T cells, or PBMCs; the material itself was cDNA or gDNA.

Sequenced by immunoSEQ multiplex PCR; TCRdb stores in-frame clones only, minus some. Here the sample spans around 67,000 clones, around 86% being singletons. Source material: peripheral blood. The receptor's source is a man aged 45-65 years with active COVID-19. The genes are TRBV2 and TRBJ2-1, with D possibly TRBD2 on 5 matching bases. The CDR3 DNA follows: TGTGCCAGCAATCCGATGGGAACATGGGGAGTTATGCACAATGAGCAGTTCTTC. Its translation: CASNPMGTWGVMHNEQFF. Full variable domain (remainder filled in from reference TRBV2 and TRBJ2-1): EPEVTQTPSHQVTQMGQEVILRCVPISNHLYFYWYRQILGQKVEFLVSFYNNEISEKSEIFDDQFSVERPDGSNFTLKIRSTKLEDSAMYFCASNPMGTWGVMHNEQFFGPGTRLTVL.